The 6 T cell receptor beta chains below were found in one sample sequenced in a study of blood T cell repertoires in COVID-19. Method: immunoSEQ multiplex PCR; TCRdb's copy keeps in-frame clones and lacks some. Of about 280,000 clones listed, 65% to 90% were seen once; the top ten hold 4% to 6%. Source material: peripheral blood. The receptors originated from a middle-aged man with active or convalescent COVID-19.

The rearrangement joins TRBV12-3 or TRBV12-4 to TRBJ2-4; D might be TRBD2 (5 bases). This CDR3 has 12 amino acids. The germline V and J ends were trimmed by 2 bases and 8 bases, with 7 bases remaining between them. CDR3 region: CASSLRGDIQYF. The CDR3 coding sequence is TGTGCCAGCAGTTTACGGGGTGACATTCAGTACTTC.

The V and J genes are TRBV19 and TRBJ2-5, with 8 bases matching TRBD1. This CDR3 has 15 amino acids. Germline CDR1 is LNHDA and CDR2 is SQIVND (reference sequence). Losses at the gene ends were 7 bases for V and 4 bases for J; bases not matched to a gene: 11. The chain's CDR3 is CASTRTGGIGETQYF. CDR3 nucleotide sequence: TGTGCCAGTACCCGCACAGGGGGGATAGGAGAGACCCAGTACTTC.

This clone was observed a few times. The V and J genes are TRBV28 and TRBJ1-5, with a tentative D call TRBD1 (6 bases). Germline V lookup: CDR1 MDHEN, CDR2 SYDVKM. Trimming took 5 bases from V and 0 from J, leaving 20 bases between them. The CDR3 has 18 amino acids. CDR3 loop: CASSIQGPPIYSNQPQHF. The CDR3 bases are TGTGCCAGCAGTATACAGGGACCGCCGATTTATAGCAATCAGCCCCAGCATTTT.

The chain recombines TRBV2 with TRBJ1-1; 8 nucleotides agree with TRBD1. From germline, CDR1 is SNHLY and CDR2 FYNNEI. There are 14 residues in the CDR3. Trimming cost V 1 base and J 5 bases; bases outside gene matches: 3. The CDR3 bases are TGTGCCAGCAGTGAAGGCAGGGGGCAAACTGAAGCTTTCTTT. Translated, it gives CASSEGRGQTEAFF.

V usage is TRBV3-1 (or the pseudogene TRBV3-2) and J usage is TRBJ2-7; the D gene is possibly TRBD2 (6 bases). This CDR3 contains 15 residues. Trimming shortened V by 3 bases and J by 6 bases, and 18 bases separated the two germline ends. CDR1 and CDR2 from the germline V gene are LGHDT and YNNKEL (reference sequence). CDR3 region: CASSHLKGSGSEQYF. CDR3 nucleotides: TGTGCCAGCAGCCATCTTAAAGGGTCCGGGAGCGAGCAGTACTTC.

The chain uses TRBV14 and TRBJ2-7, with 15 bases matching TRBD2. CDR1 is SGHDN, CDR2 FVKESK, per germline. The CDR3 covers 17 residues. V was pared by 1 base and J by 5 bases, with 6 bases of the junction left unmatched. The chain's CDR3 is CASSQGTSGRAWNEQYF. Written as DNA, the CDR3 is TGTGCCAGCAGCCAAGGGACTAGCGGGAGGGCCTGGAACGAGCAGTACTTC.